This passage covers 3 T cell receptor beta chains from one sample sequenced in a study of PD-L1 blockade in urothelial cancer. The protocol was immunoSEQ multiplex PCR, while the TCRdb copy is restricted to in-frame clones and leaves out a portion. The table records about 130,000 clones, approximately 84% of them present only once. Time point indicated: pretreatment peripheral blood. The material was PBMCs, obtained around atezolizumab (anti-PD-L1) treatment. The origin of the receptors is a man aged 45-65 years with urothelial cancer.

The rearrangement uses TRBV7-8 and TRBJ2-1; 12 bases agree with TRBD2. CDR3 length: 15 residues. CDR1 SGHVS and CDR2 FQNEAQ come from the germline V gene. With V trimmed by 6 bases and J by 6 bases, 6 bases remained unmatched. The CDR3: CASRPGTSGLNEQFF. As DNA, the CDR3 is TGTGCCAGCAGACCCGGGACTAGCGGGCTCAATGAGCAGTTCTTC.

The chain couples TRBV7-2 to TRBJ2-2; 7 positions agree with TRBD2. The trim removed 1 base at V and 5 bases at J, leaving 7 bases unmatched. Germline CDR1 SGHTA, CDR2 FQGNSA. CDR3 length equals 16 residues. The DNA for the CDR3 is TGTGCCAGCAGCTTAGGACTAGCCGGGAGAACCGGGGAGCTGTTTTTT. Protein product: CASSLGLAGRTGELFF.

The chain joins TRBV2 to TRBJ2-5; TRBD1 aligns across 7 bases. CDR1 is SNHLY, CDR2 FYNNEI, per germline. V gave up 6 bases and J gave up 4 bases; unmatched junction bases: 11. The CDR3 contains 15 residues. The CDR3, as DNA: TGTGCCAGCAGGCGAGAACTTTACAGGGGAGAGACCCAGTACTTC. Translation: CASRRELYRGETQYF.